The subject of this entry is one T cell receptor beta chain. The data were taken from a study of blood T cell repertoires in COVID-19. Study context: Samples taken during acute and convalescent COVID-19 were collected in the United States, Italy and Spain. Sources were T cells, B-cell-depleted T cells, or PBMCs; the material itself was cDNA or gDNA.

In the original workflow: Amplification with reference gene primers provided the estimates of nucleated cell counts. Sequencing was performed with immunoSEQ multiplex PCR; in TCRdb, only in-frame clones are kept and a portion is missing. The DNA was the basis for D and trimming; V, J and clone size are from that table. Among 140,000 or so clones, about 86% were seen once, and the ten largest hold roughly 7.3%. The sequenced sample consisted of peripheral blood. This clonotype originated in a human donor in a cohort sampled during active COVID-19.

CDR3 loop: CASSADRGLGNEQFF. The CDR3 nucleotides read TGTGCCAGCAGCGCAGACAGGGGGCTTGGGAATGAGCAGTTCTTC. J is TRBJ2-1 and V is TRBV7-9; 10 bases fit TRBD1. V dropped 5 bases and J dropped 7; count of bases not matched to a gene: 8. From germline, CDR1 is SEHNR and CDR2 FQNEAQ (reference sequence). This CDR3 comprises 15 residues.